Listed here are 26 T cell receptor beta chains from one sample, sequenced in a study of blood T cell repertoires in COVID-19. The table came from immunoSEQ multiplex PCR; TCRdb's copy has only in-frame clones and leaves some out. The table lists around 400,000 clones, about 89% of them singletons, with 10% in the top ten. The sequenced material came from peripheral blood. Receptor source: a woman in her thirties with COVID-19, enrolled during active disease.

This clone showed up just once. The same CDR3 is also encoded by other DNA sequences in this sample. J is TRBJ2-1 and V is TRBV27, with 9 positions matching TRBD2. The CDR3 length is 14 residues. The V gene end was trimmed by 2 bases and the J gene end by 5 bases; junction bases not matched to a gene: 1. CDR1 is MNHEY, CDR2 SMNVEV, per germline (reference sequence). The CDR3 sequence: CASSLAGGNNEQFF. CDR3 DNA sequence: TGTGCCAGCAGTTTAGCGGGAGGGAACAATGAGCAGTTCTTC.

The chain is built from TRBV7-3 and TRBJ1-3, with 8 bases that match TRBD1. Germline values: CDR1 SGHTA, CDR2 FQGTGA. V lost 3 bases, J lost 3 bases, and 1 base stayed unmatched. This CDR3 has 14 residues. CDR3 in amino acids: CASSFTGGGNTIYF. In DNA, the CDR3 is TGTGCCAGCAGCTTTACAGGGGGTGGAAACACCATATATTTT.

This chain connects TRBV3-1 (or the pseudogene TRBV3-2) to TRBJ1-6, with 7 bases lining up with TRBD1. The germline gives CDR1 LGHDT, CDR2 YNNKEL (reference sequence). The CDR3 has 14 amino acids. The ends lost 8 bases at V and 9 bases at J; junction bases unmatched: 10. CDR3 amino acids: CASAQWTGSSPLHF. For the CDR3, the DNA is TGTGCCAGCGCTCAATGGACAGGCAGTTCACCCCTCCACTTT.

This rearrangement joins TRBV7-9 to TRBJ2-5; no definite D call. The V gene lost 1 base and the J gene lost 0 bases, with 6 bases spanning the gap. The CDR3 covers 14 residues. Germline V gives CDR1 SEHNR, CDR2 FQNEAQ (reference sequence). The CDR3 spells CASSLGEYQETQYF. The CDR3 nucleotides are TGTGCCAGCAGCTTAGGAGAGTACCAAGAGACCCAGTACTTC.

This clone was picked up a small number of times. The chain combines TRBV6-5 with TRBJ2-3, with 7 positions matching TRBD2. The length of the CDR3 is 15 residues. Germline CDR1 MNHEY, CDR2 SVGAGI. Trimming cost V 2 bases and J 8 bases; bases outside gene matches: 10. CDR3 region: CASSYGAGREATQYF. In nucleotides, the CDR3 is TGTGCCAGCAGTTACGGGGCAGGGAGGGAGGCTACGCAGTATTTT.

The chain employs TRBV24-1 and TRBJ1-2; D gene ambiguous. CDR3 length equals 13 residues. V lost 2 bases to trimming and J lost 8 bases, with 11 bases between them. Per germline, CDR1 KGHDR and CDR2 SFDVKD. The CDR3 protein is CATSDSSVVGYTF. DNA of the CDR3: TGTGCCACCAGTGATTCCTCAGTCGTCGGCTACACCTTC.

V gene TRBV28 combines with J gene TRBJ1-1; D unclear. Trimming took 6 bases from V and 6 from J, leaving 17 bases between them. Germline CDR1 MDHEN, CDR2 SYDVKM. This CDR3 region has 14 residues. For the CDR3, the DNA is TGTGCCAGCAGCGGGAGCCTGGGTCGGGCTGAAGCTTTCTTT. Translation gives CASSGSLGRAEAFF.

V and J are TRBV5-6 and TRBJ1-4; 7 bases line up with TRBD1. V trimming: 2 bases; J trimming: 7 bases; junction bases outside the gene matches: 8. The CDR3 has 15 residues. Germline V gene lookup returns CDR1 SGHDT and CDR2 YYEEEE. The CDR3 here is CASSLRQGRSEKLFF. CDR3 DNA sequence: TGTGCCAGCAGCTTACGACAGGGAAGATCTGAAAAACTGTTTTTT.

This chain uses TRBV19 with TRBJ2-6; tentatively, D is TRBD1 (5 bases). There are 18 residues in the CDR3. Between the trimmed V and J ends, which lost 7 bases and 2 bases, there was a span of 21 bases. Germline V gives CDR1 LNHDA, CDR2 SQIVND (reference sequence). CDR3 sequence reads: CASNNPDIPIPGANVLTF. The DNA for the CDR3 is TGTGCCAGTAACAACCCGGACATACCAATCCCTGGGGCCAACGTCCTGACTTTC.

V usage is TRBV5-3 and J usage is TRBJ2-5; no firm D call. TRBV5-3 falls under the ORF class, with uncertain function. V was cut by 8 bases and J by 1 base, with 9 bases left in between. The CDR3 has 12 residues. DNA of the CDR3: TGTGCCAGTGGCAGGTTCCAAGAGACCCAGTACTTC. Translation: CASGRFQETQYF.

As DNA, the CDR3 is TGTGCCAGCAGCTTCATGCCAGGGAATGGCTACACCTTC. Amino acids: CASSFMPGNGYTF. The J gene is TRBJ1-2, the V gene TRBV5-6, with D possibly TRBD1 on 5 matching bases. The CDR3 loop spans 13 amino acids. V dropped 2 bases and J dropped 6 bases, with 11 bases sitting between them. Germline loops: CDR1 SGHDT, CDR2 YYEEEE.

This chain uses TRBV13 with TRBJ2-5; TRBD1 agrees at 7 bases. The CDR3 loop spans 14 amino acids. Germline V gene sequence: CDR1 PRHDT, CDR2 FYEKMQ (reference sequence). V lost 5 bases to trimming and J lost 4 bases; unmatched junction nucleotides: 7. This CDR3 reads CASSLRTGVETQYF. The CDR3 coding sequence is TGTGCCAGCAGCCTCCGGACAGGTGTAGAGACCCAGTACTTC.

The chain uses TRBV28 and TRBJ1-1; no clear D gene. This CDR3 is built from 11 residues. From germline, CDR1 is MDHEN and CDR2 SYDVKM. V dropped 4 bases and J dropped 9 bases, with 9 bases sitting between them. The CDR3 reads CASSWEEKAFF. The DNA for the CDR3 is TGTGCCAGCAGTTGGGAGGAGAAAGCTTTCTTT.

The chain employs TRBV6-5 and TRBJ1-2; D may be TRBD1 (6 bases). Trimming took off 11 bases at V and 3 bases at J, with 22 bases between the two ends. This CDR3 contains 15 residues. The V gene's germline CDR1 is MNHEY and CDR2 SVGAGI. The CDR3 loop reads CAVLLGQGLDYGYTF. The CDR3 nucleotides are TGTGCCGTTCTGCTGGGTCAGGGGTTAGACTATGGCTACACCTTC.

This clone showed up just once. The rearrangement links TRBV18 to TRBJ2-5, with unresolved D. The CDR3 sequence is 14 residues long. Germline CDR1 reads KGHSH; CDR2 reads LQKENI. V lost 0 bases to trimming and J lost 2 bases, with 7 bases between them. CDR3 DNA: TGTGCCAGCTCACCACCGAGTTCACAAGAGACCCAGTACTTC. Translation gives CASSPPSSQETQYF.

This chain links TRBV11-2 with TRBJ2-1; the match to TRBD2 covers 11 bases. Germline V gene data show CDR1 as SGHAT and CDR2 as FQNNGV. The V segment lost 5 bases and the J segment 6 bases; nucleotides outside the gene matches: 18. This CDR3 contains 19 residues. CDR3 amino acids: CASSRLGLAGGKRGNEQFF. In DNA, the CDR3 is TGTGCCAGCAGCCGATTAGGGCTAGCGGGAGGAAAGAGAGGCAATGAGCAGTTCTTC.

The chain couples TRBV6-5 to TRBJ2-7; TRBD1 agrees at 10 bases. This CDR3 comprises 14 residues. Germline lookup yields CDR1 MNHEY and CDR2 SVGAGI. V lost 4 bases and J lost 3; bases outside the gene matches: 3. CDR3 residues: CASSSTGGLYEQYF. In DNA form, the CDR3 reads TGTGCCAGCAGTTCGACAGGGGGCCTCTACGAGCAGTACTTC.

This chain uses TRBV7-6 with TRBJ2-7, with D perhaps TRBD1 (6 bases). Trimming took off 1 base at V and 2 bases at J, with 18 bases between the two ends. Germline CDR1 and CDR2: SGHVS and FNYEAQ. This CDR3 contains 17 residues. The CDR3 bases are TGTGCCAGCAGCTTAGAAGTCCAGGGGCTAAGAACCTACGAGCAGTACTTC. It yields the protein CASSLEVQGLRTYEQYF.

The chain recombines TRBV4-1 with TRBJ2-7; perhaps TRBD2 as D (6 bases). V lost 0 bases and J 7 bases, leaving 16 bases between the germline ends. CDR3 length: 15 residues. CDR1 is MGHRA and CDR2 is YSYEKL in the germline V gene. CDR3 DNA sequence: TGCGCCAGCAGCCAAGATCTTGGGGACGGAGGGGAGCAGTACTTC. It is translated as CASSQDLGDGGEQYF.

The gene calls are TRBV5-1 and TRBJ2-7; 10 bases align to TRBD2. Germline CDR1 is SGHRS and CDR2 is YFSETQ. The CDR3 length is 15 residues. The trim removed 0 bases at V and 2 bases at J, leaving 2 bases unmatched. The CDR3 sequence is CASSLASGSTYEQYF. The CDR3 coding sequence is TGCGCCAGCAGCTTGGCTAGCGGGAGCACCTACGAGCAGTACTTC.

This clone occurred once. This chain links TRBV5-1 with TRBJ2-7, with a weak D call TRBD1 (6 bases). Germline lookup yields CDR1 SGHRS and CDR2 YFSETQ. The CDR3 length is 13 residues. Trimming removed 7 bases at V and 3 bases at J, with 14 bases between. Written as DNA, the CDR3 is TGCGCCAGCGGGTCCCTGACAGGCTACGAGCAGTACTTC. Its translation is CASGSLTGYEQYF.

The chain uses TRBV5-1 and TRBJ2-1; TRBD2 matches 12 bases. The CDR3 covers 15 residues. Germline V gene lookup returns CDR1 SGHRS and CDR2 YFSETQ. V dropped 4 bases and J dropped 5; count of bases not matched to a gene: 4. The CDR3 region is CASSALAGGDNEQFF. In nucleotides, the CDR3 is TGCGCCAGCAGCGCACTAGCGGGAGGAGACAATGAGCAGTTCTTC.

The sample holds one count of this clone. This chain uses TRBV7-2 with TRBJ1-2; TRBD1 agrees at 8 bases. Germline CDR1 and CDR2: SGHTA and FQGNSA. The CDR3 consists of 14 residues. V lost 1 base and J lost 9; bases outside the gene matches: 7. For the CDR3, the DNA is TGTGCCAGCAGCTTAGACGGGACAGGCCTAAGCTACACCTTC. Translation gives CASSLDGTGLSYTF. Full variable domain (rest looked up from reference TRBV7-2 and TRBJ1-2): GAGVSQSPSNKVTEKGKDVELRCDPISGHTALYWYRQSLGQGLEFLIYFQGNSAPDKSGLPSDRFSAERTGGSVSTLTIQRTQQEDSAVYLCASSLDGTGLSYTFGSGTRLTVV.

CDR3 coding DNA: TGTGCCAGCAGCGTAGGGCTAGCGATCCACGAGCAGTACTTC. This gives the protein CASSVGLAIHEQYF. The V and J genes are TRBV9 and TRBJ2-7; perhaps TRBD2 as D (6 bases). V lost 0 bases to trimming and J lost 5 bases, with 12 bases between them. Germline V gene data show CDR1 as SGDLS and CDR2 as YYNGEE. This CDR3 contains 14 residues.

The chain combines TRBV9 with TRBJ2-7, with 8 positions matching TRBD2. This CDR3 spans 15 amino acids. Trimming removed 0 bases from V and 3 bases from J; junction bases left unmatched: 5. The germline CDR1 and CDR2 sequences are SGDLS and YYNGEE. CDR3 sequence reads: CASSVEWRGDYEQYF. The DNA of the CDR3 is TGTGCCAGCAGCGTAGAATGGCGGGGGGACTACGAGCAGTACTTC.

V is TRBV6-5 and J is TRBJ1-1; 7 nucleotides agree with TRBD1. V gave up 5 bases and J gave up 1 base; unmatched junction bases: 1. Per the germline V gene, CDR1 is MNHEY and CDR2 is SVGAGI. The CDR3 has 13 amino acids. In DNA, the CDR3 is TGTGCCAGCAGTAAGGGGGCGAACACTGAAGCTTTCTTT. Translation gives CASSKGANTEAFF.